This T cell receptor beta chain is from a study of T cell changes during pregnancy in multiple sclerosis. Profiling relied on immunoSEQ multiplex PCR, and the TCRdb table lists in-frame clones only, not all of them. The data hold some 70,000 clones, with 85% to 95% observed a single time. V was pared by 5 bases and J by 3 bases, with 11 bases between. This CDR3 has 13 amino acids. Germline-derived CDR1 and CDR2 are SGHVS and FQNEAQ. This receptor was obtained from a female donor in good health, enrolled as a control in a pregnancy study. Source: CD8+ T cells from peripheral blood mononuclear cells, taken in the third trimester of pregnancy. V and J are TRBV7-8 and TRBJ2-7, with D hard to call. The chain's CDR3 is CASSHLKSYEQYF. CDR3 sequence (DNA): TGTGCCAGCAGCCACCTAAAAAGCTACGAGCAGTACTTC.